Below, one TCR beta chain is given with its context. Libraries were prepared by immunoSEQ multiplex PCR; TCRdb keeps only in-frame clonotypes and omits some of them. The sample has under 300,000 clones, about 88% seen once. CDR3 size: 14 residues. Germline CDR1 is SGHAT and CDR2 is FQNNGV. J was trimmed by 10 bases and V by 5 bases; bases with no gene match: 10. This record belongs to a study of blood T cell repertoires in COVID-19. The clonotype was recovered from a woman in her thirties or forties who had recovered from COVID-19. The V call is TRBV11-2, the J call TRBJ1-5; 8 bases match TRBD1. The sequencing sample was made of peripheral blood. The CDR3: CASSQGQDQGPQHF. As DNA, the CDR3 is TGTGCCAGCAGCCAGGGACAGGACCAGGGTCCCCAGCATTTT.